Sequencing of this T cell receptor beta chain was carried out in a study of CD8+CD57+ T cells in acquired aplastic anemia (dated by TCRdb to 2016 to 2019). Broadly, across the study: On average, sorted CD4+ and CD8+ cells yielded about 3 ug of extracted DNA, with a range of about 0.19 to 30 ug. Healthy donor samples averaged about 10 million reads for CD4+ and 11 million to 13 million for CD8+ cells.

Genomic DNA served as template for TCR beta VDJ combination and CDR3 sequence profiling. TCR repertoire sequencing was run on an Illumina HiSeq 2000. The original pipeline was this. Repertoires were assessed using TRBV/TRBJ rearrangement plots, CDR3 size and DJ length profiles, and Simpson's diversity index. The most abundant DNA sequence in the deep sequencing data was taken as the immunodominant clone. CDR3 amino acid sequences were screened for sharing across subjects and were compared with published repertoires and the VDJdb database. TCRdb trimmed public reads at Q25 via fastp, called clones via MiXCR and kept in-frame beta chains. Merged by CDR3 protein, the rows form single entries marked with the most common genes and DNA. The V and J calls shown here were made by TCRdb, not taken from the authors' results. The sample includes 74,000 or so distinct CDR3 sequences, with approximately 54% observed a single time. 6.5% to 9.5% of the sample is taken by the ten largest.

This clonotype was picked up a small number of times. Its specific antigen is unknown. Base qualities are not provided; no much larger clone lies one nucleotide away. The CDR1 and CDR2 encoded by the germline V gene are ENHRY and SYGVKD. The CDR3 holds 13 amino acids from the cysteine to the phenylalanine. Of all the DNA, just the CDR3 is kept, 39 bases in frame from base 1. V is pared back by 11 bases and J by 7 bases, with 18 bases lying between the germline termini. In this study, sorted CD4+ and CD8+ T cells from the blood of healthy subjects and of severe aplastic anemia patients had their TCR repertoires deep-sequenced. Ficoll-Paque density gradient centrifugation was used to isolate peripheral blood mononuclear cells. Before DNA was extracted, CD4+ and CD8+ T cells were sorted using either FACS or magnetic beads. Beyond this particular receptor, the publication reports: Some 31 CD8+ CDR3 sequences were shared between patients and controls but appeared highly expressed in patients and within their immunodominant clones. Between patients and healthy controls, no significant difference in CD8+ Simpson's diversity was found (P=0.060).

Sample: sorted CD4+, CD8+, or CD8+CD57+ T cells (not recorded which) from PBMCs. The TCR comes from a human donor in good health, serving as a control. The rearranged chain carries TRBV10-3 and TRBJ2-1; the D gene is perhaps TRBD1, on 6 matching bases. The bases read TGTGCCGCAAGTGGATTTCAGGGGAATGAGCAGTTCTTC. Its protein reads: CAASGFQGNEQFF.